These 32 T cell receptor beta chains share one sample of origin, sequenced in a study of cytomegalovirus exposure and HLA in healthy donors. Assay: immunoSEQ multiplex PCR; the TCRdb copy retains only in-frame clones and omits some. The data contain around 170,000 clones, 85% of them seen just once; the ten biggest clones take up about 17%. The sequencing sample was made of PBMCs. The receptor source for this set is a man younger than 35 in good health and CMV-seropositive.

This chain joins TRBV2 and TRBJ2-1; 9 nucleotides match TRBD2. There are 13 residues in the CDR3. CDR1 and CDR2 from the germline V gene are SNHLY and FYNNEI. The junction had 6 bases not matched to a gene; V was cut back by 5 bases and J by 10 bases. The CDR3 here is CASSFVAGEEQFF. DNA for the CDR3: TGTGCCAGCAGTTTTGTAGCGGGAGAGGAGCAGTTCTTC.

The rearrangement uses TRBV4-1 and TRBJ2-1; 13 bases map to TRBD2. CDR3 length equals 16 residues. The J segment lost 5 bases and the V segment lost 3 bases, leaving 4 bases of the junction unmatched. Germline V gene data show CDR1 as MGHRA and CDR2 as YSYEKL. The CDR3 is CASSQPTSGRDNEQFF. CDR3 nucleotide sequence: TGCGCCAGCAGCCAGCCCACTAGCGGGAGGGACAATGAGCAGTTCTTC.

This chain uses TRBV23-1 with TRBJ2-7, with 8 bases that match TRBD1. TRBV23-1 is an open reading frame, and its role is uncertain. The CDR3 contains 20 residues. V lost 0 bases, J lost 3 bases, and 19 bases stayed unmatched. The CDR3 DNA reads TGCGCCAGCAGTCAATCTAGGACAGGGAGGCCCCTACTGTGCGACTACGAGCAGTACTTC. It codes for CASSQSRTGRPLLCDYEQYF.

This clone showed up just once. This chain connects TRBV9 to TRBJ2-1, with TRBD2 matching over 7 bases. This CDR3 has 16 amino acids. J lost 1 base, V lost 4 bases, and 8 bases had no gene match. In germline, CDR1 is SGDLS, CDR2 YYNGEE. The CDR3 sequence: CASSPQGRDSYNEQFF. The CDR3 coding sequence is TGTGCCAGCAGCCCCCAAGGGAGGGATTCCTACAATGAGCAGTTCTTC.

The V and J genes are TRBV29-1 and TRBJ2-3, with D possibly TRBD1 on 5 matching bases. Germline CDR1 is SQVTM and CDR2 is ANQGSEA. The CDR3 has 20 amino acids. Trimming removed 4 bases from V and 2 bases from J, with 31 bases in between. CDR3 region: CSVVWVRTPRQGDSTDTQYF. The CDR3 region has the DNA TGCAGCGTTGTATGGGTGAGGACCCCTCGGCAGGGCGATTCCACAGATACGCAGTATTTT.

The V gene is TRBV19, the J gene TRBJ1-5; TRBD1 matches at 7 bases. The CDR3 is 13 amino acids. CDR1 and CDR2 (germline): LNHDA, SQIVND (reference sequence). The junction had 9 bases not matched to a gene; V was cut back by 10 bases and J by 6 bases. The CDR3 loop reads CAIGQGEGQPQHF. CDR3 DNA sequence: TGTGCCATAGGCCAGGGGGAAGGTCAGCCCCAGCATTTT.

The chain couples TRBV5-4 to TRBJ2-5; TRBD2 aligns across 12 bases. The trim removed 4 bases at V and 4 bases at J, leaving 2 bases unmatched. The CDR3 is 14 amino acids. Germline lookup yields CDR1 SGHNT and CDR2 YYREEE (reference sequence). The CDR3 spells CASSRLAGAETQYF. The CDR3 DNA follows: TGTGCCAGCAGCAGACTAGCGGGAGCAGAGACCCAGTACTTC.

Ten or more counts support this clone. The chain links TRBV5-4 to TRBJ2-7; D uncertain. Trimming removed 1 base at V and 6 bases at J, with 11 bases between. Germline-derived CDR1 and CDR2 are SGHNT and YYREEE (reference sequence). The CDR3 is made up of 13 amino acids. For the CDR3, the DNA is TGTGCCAGCAGCTTGATCGGGTCGGGCGAGCAGTACTTC. Its protein is CASSLIGSGEQYF. Supplemented by reference TRBV5-4 and TRBJ2-7, the full variable domain reads ETGVTQSPTHLIKTRGQQVTLRCSSQSGHNTVSWYQQALGQGPQFIFQYYREEENGRGNFPPRFSGLQFPNYSSELNVNALELDDSALYLCASSLIGSGEQYFGPGTRLTVT.

The genes are TRBV1 and TRBJ2-5; TRBD2 is the table's D call, not checked against the DNA. TRBV1 represents a pseudogene. The CDR3 runs to 18 residues. The CDR3 loop reads CTSSLLKGASGHQETQYF. The CDR3 nucleotides are TGCACCAGCAGCCTACTCAAGGGGGCTAGCGGGCACCAAGAGACCCAGTACTTC.

This clone occurred a few times. V and J are TRBV10-2 and TRBJ1-2; TRBD1 aligns across 9 bases. Germline CDR1 is WSHSY and CDR2 is SAAADI. V was pared by 6 bases and J by 3 bases, with 5 bases of the junction left unmatched. This CDR3 has 14 residues. The CDR3 spells CASSGGQGYYGYTF. Written as DNA, the CDR3 is TGCGCCAGCAGCGGGGGACAGGGCTACTATGGCTACACCTTC.

The rearrangement uses TRBV6-1 and TRBJ2-7; no firm D call. From germline, CDR1 is MNHNS and CDR2 SASEGT. The CDR3 is 15 amino acids. The germline V and J ends were trimmed by 2 bases and 4 bases, with 15 bases remaining between them. The CDR3 DNA reads as TGTGCCAGCAGTGAATGGGCAGCAGATGGATACGAGCAGTACTTC. It is translated as CASSEWAADGYEQYF.

In its sample, this clone was seen once. The V and J genes are TRBV11-3 and TRBJ2-7; TRBD2 is a possible D gene (6 bases). This CDR3 region has 16 residues. V lost 0 bases and J lost 0, with 12 bases in between. Germline values: CDR1 SGHNT, CDR2 YENEEA. The chain's CDR3 is CASSLDLSRGSYEQYF. As DNA, the CDR3 is TGTGCCAGCAGCTTAGATCTATCGCGGGGCTCCTACGAGCAGTACTTC.

The sample holds a few counts of this clone. The rearrangement uses TRBV28 and TRBJ1-2; 10 bases agree with TRBD1. The V gene's germline CDR1 is MDHEN and CDR2 SYDVKM. V shed 6 bases, J shed 1 base, and the junction held 5 bases outside the gene matches. This CDR3 has 15 amino acids. CDR3 coding DNA: TGTGCCAGCAGCGTAGGACAGGGGGTTAACTATGGCTACACCTTC. This translates into CASSVGQGVNYGYTF.

J is TRBJ2-5 and V is TRBV30; possible D gene TRBD2, 5 bases. The CDR3 consists of 13 residues. Trimming shortened V by 2 bases and J by 1 base, and 8 bases separated the two germline ends. From germline, CDR1 is GTSNPN and CDR2 SVGIG (reference sequence). CDR3 protein: CAWSIGSQETQYF. CDR3 in DNA: TGTGCCTGGAGTATTGGGAGCCAAGAGACCCAGTACTTC.

This clone showed up just once. The J gene is TRBJ2-7, the V gene TRBV28; TRBD1 aligns across 7 bases. The CDR3 covers 16 residues. The germline V gene encodes CDR1 MDHEN and CDR2 SYDVKM. V was pared by 4 bases and J by 7 bases, with 16 bases of the junction left unmatched. DNA for the CDR3: TGTGCCAGCAGTTACTTAAGGGGGCGCAGCATGAGGGAGCAGTACTTC. Protein product: CASSYLRGRSMREQYF.

The V call is TRBV28, the J call TRBJ2-7, with D hard to call. Trimming left V 6 bases short and J 1 base short, with 4 bases between. From germline, CDR1 is MDHEN and CDR2 SYDVKM. This CDR3 contains 11 residues. Here the CDR3 reads CASRQSYEQYF. The CDR3 region has the DNA TGTGCCAGCAGACAATCCTACGAGCAGTACTTC.

This chain joins TRBV7-6 and TRBJ2-6; D gene unclear. The germline V and J ends were trimmed by 5 bases and 2 bases, with 16 bases remaining between them. This CDR3 contains 17 residues. From germline, CDR1 is SGHVS and CDR2 FNYEAQ. CDR3 region: CASSDLTGLTGANVLTF. For the CDR3, the DNA is TGTGCCAGCAGCGATCTCACTGGTTTGACTGGGGCCAACGTCCTGACTTTC. Supplemented by reference TRBV7-6 and TRBJ2-6, the full variable domain reads GAGVSQSPRYKVTKRGQDVALRCDPISGHVSLYWYRQALGQGPEFLTYFNYEAQQDKSGLPNDRFSAERPEGSISTLTIQRTEQRDSAMYRCASSDLTGLTGANVLTFGAGSRLTVL.

J is TRBJ1-5 and V is TRBV6-6, with 9 positions matching TRBD1. Germline values: CDR1 MNHNY, CDR2 SVGAGI (reference sequence). The J segment lost 3 bases and the V segment lost 5 bases, leaving 8 bases of the junction unmatched. This CDR3 comprises 16 residues. The CDR3: CASSGTGTGLNQPQHF. CDR3 coding DNA: TGTGCCAGCAGTGGTACAGGGACAGGGCTCAATCAGCCCCAGCATTTT.

Note on this clone: Other DNA sequences in the sample encode the same CDR3. The chain is built from TRBV6-5 and TRBJ2-3, with 10 bases identical to TRBD2. This CDR3 contains 15 residues. The V gene end was trimmed by 6 bases and the J gene end by 1 base; junction bases not matched to a gene: 4. In germline, CDR1 is MNHEY, CDR2 SVGAGI. The CDR3 region is CASSSLAGGTDTQYF. The CDR3 DNA sequence: TGTGCCAGCAGCTCCCTAGCGGGAGGCACAGATACGCAGTATTTT.

The V and J genes are TRBV7-9 and TRBJ2-1; D gene unclear. The CDR3 has 14 amino acids. Germline CDR1 reads SEHNR; CDR2 reads FQNEAQ (reference sequence). The V end lost 1 base, the J end lost 3 bases, and 7 bases lay between the germline ends. For the CDR3, the DNA is TGTGCCAGCAGCTTAGAAGCCTTCTACAATGAGCAGTTCTTC. Translated: CASSLEAFYNEQFF.

The J gene is TRBJ2-3, the V gene TRBV7-9, with 7 bases matching TRBD1. With V trimmed by 2 bases and J by 14 bases, 10 bases remained unmatched. CDR1 and CDR2 (germline): SEHNR, FQNEAQ (reference sequence). CDR3 size: 13 residues. The CDR3 here is CASSLTGTAAGYF. CDR3 DNA sequence: TGTGCCAGCAGCTTAACGGGGACAGCCGCGGGGTATTTT. The variable domain in full, completed from reference TRBV7-9 and TRBJ2-3, reads DTGVSQNPRHKITKRGQNVTFRCDPISEHNRLYWYRQTLGQGPEFLTYFQNEAQLEKSRLLSDRFSAERPKGSFSTLEIQRTEQGDSAMYLCASSLTGTAAGYFGPGTRLTVL.

J is TRBJ2-1 and V is TRBV10-2, with 9 nucleotides matching TRBD1. Trimming cost V 5 bases and J 7 bases; bases outside gene matches: 15. CDR3 length: 17 residues. Germline loops: CDR1 WSHSY, CDR2 SAAADI. The DNA of the CDR3 is TGCGCCAGCAGTCCGGGGACAGGGAGGGCCGAAATGAATGAGCAGTTCTTC. Its translation is CASSPGTGRAEMNEQFF.

The DNA for the CDR3 is TGTGCCAGCAGCCCAACAGGGAATCCCTACGAGCAGTACTTC. It specifies CASSPTGNPYEQYF. The chain combines TRBV27 with TRBJ2-7, with D perhaps TRBD1 (6 bases). V was cut by 6 bases and J by 2 bases, with 14 bases left in between. Per the germline V gene, CDR1 is MNHEY and CDR2 is SMNVEV (reference sequence). The CDR3 length is 14 residues.

This chain joins TRBV28 and TRBJ2-7; 7 bases are a match to TRBD2. The germline gives CDR1 MDHEN, CDR2 SYDVKM. CDR3 length: 16 residues. Unmatched junction bases numbered 13, after V lost 4 bases and J lost 4 bases. CDR3 loop: CASSSLSAGVRYEQYF. The CDR3 DNA is TGTGCCAGCAGTTCCCTCTCGGCGGGAGTAAGGTACGAGCAGTACTTC.

The chain recombines TRBV6-1 with TRBJ2-3; D is possibly TRBD2 (6 bases). V was cut by 6 bases and J by 0 bases, with 13 bases left in between. Germline CDR1 is MNHNS and CDR2 is SASEGT. The CDR3 has 15 residues. DNA of the CDR3: TGTGCCAGCAGCCGTCTAGCGTCTAGCACAGATACGCAGTATTTT. Translation: CASSRLASSTDTQYF.

This chain uses TRBV6-1 with TRBJ1-1; D ambiguous. Germline lookup yields CDR1 MNHNS and CDR2 SASEGT. The CDR3 has 14 residues. Between the trimmed V and J ends, which lost 6 bases and 6 bases, there was a span of 17 bases. The CDR3 protein is CASRREPPLPEAFF. DNA for the CDR3: TGTGCCAGCAGAAGAGAGCCCCCTTTACCTGAAGCTTTCTTT.

The chain links TRBV10-1 to TRBJ1-4, with 7 nucleotides matching TRBD1. The germline V gene encodes CDR1 WNHNN and CDR2 SYGVQD (reference sequence). V dropped 11 bases and J dropped 3; count of bases not matched to a gene: 6. The CDR3 has 13 residues. CDR3 sequence: CAGSDRPNEKLFF. In nucleotides, the CDR3 is TGCGCCGGGTCGGACAGGCCTAATGAAAAACTGTTTTTT.

This chain joins TRBV19 and TRBJ2-3, with 8 bases aligning to TRBD1. J was trimmed by 12 bases and V by 5 bases; bases with no gene match: 13. The germline gives CDR1 LNHDA, CDR2 SQIVND (reference sequence). The CDR3 is made up of 14 amino acids. The CDR3 protein is CASSLMTDRGRQYF. CDR3 DNA sequence: TGTGCCAGTAGTCTTATGACTGACAGGGGTCGTCAGTATTTT.

V is TRBV28 and J is TRBJ1-5; 7 bases map to TRBD1. CDR1 MDHEN and CDR2 SYDVKM come from the germline V gene. The CDR3 length is 16 residues. V lost 1 base, J lost 4 bases, and 7 bases stayed unmatched. This CDR3 is CASSLSTGTGNQPQHF. The CDR3 DNA reads TGTGCCAGCAGTTTATCGACAGGGACGGGGAATCAGCCCCAGCATTTT. The complete variable domain, with remaining parts taken from reference TRBV28 and TRBJ1-5, reads DVKVTQSSRYLVKRTGEKVFLECVQDMDHENMFWYRQDPGLGLRLIYFSYDVKMKEKGDIPEGYSVSREKKERFSLILESASTNQTSMYLCASSLSTGTGNQPQHFGDGTRLSIL.

The genes are TRBV10-3 and TRBJ2-4; 7 bases agree with TRBD1. Trimming at V came to 3 bases and at J to 3 bases, leaving 14 bases not matched to a gene. The CDR3 covers 18 residues. Germline-derived CDR1 and CDR2 are ENHRY and SYGVKD. The CDR3 here is CAISEQSQGIVGKNIQYF. In nucleotides, the CDR3 is TGTGCCATCAGTGAACAATCACAGGGGATCGTAGGCAAAAACATTCAGTACTTC.

CDR3 coding DNA: TGTGCCAGCAGCGTAGCTAGCGGGGGCTGGAACACCGGGGAGCTGTTTTTT. Its protein product is CASSVASGGWNTGELFF. This chain uses TRBV9 with TRBJ2-2; the match to TRBD2 covers 10 bases. Germline CDR1 and CDR2: SGDLS and YYNGEE. This CDR3 is 17 amino acids long. With V trimmed by 0 bases and J by 1 base, 3 bases remained unmatched.

This chain links TRBV30 with TRBJ1-2, with a weak D call TRBD1 (6 bases). The CDR3 consists of 13 residues. V was cut by 2 bases and J by 3 bases, with 10 bases left in between. Germline CDR1 is GTSNPN and CDR2 is SVGIG (reference sequence). The CDR3 loop reads CAWSRTADYGYTF. The CDR3 DNA reads as TGTGCCTGGAGTAGGACAGCCGACTATGGCTACACCTTC.